Listed below are T cell receptor beta chains from one sample, sequenced in a study of cytotoxic CD8 clonotypes in ibrutinib-treated CLL. Generated by immunoSEQ multiplex PCR, the TCRdb table keeps only in-frame clones and is missing some. The table has 330,000 or so clones, 67% seen once. Sequencing was performed on PBMCs, taken after 36 months of ibrutinib treatment. The receptor source for this set is a human donor with chronic lymphocytic leukemia. Each CDR3 is given with its conserved first and last residue. A D gene is named only where the DNA matches it firmly. Clone size, where shown, is once, few, many, or a class for clones that have expanded.

v_gene	abundance	j_gene	d_gene	CDR3nt	CDR3aa
TRBV7-7	-	TRBJ2-2	TRBD1	TGTGCCAGCAGCTTATCCGGGACAGGGGCGAACACCGGGGAGCTGTTTTTT	CASSLSGTGANTGELFF
TRBV9	-	TRBJ2-2	TRBD2	TGTGCCAGCAGCGCACACCCGGGACTAGCAACCGGGGAGCTGTTTTTT	CASSAHPGLATGELFF
TRBV7-6	-	TRBJ1-2	-	TGTGCCAGCAGCTTAAGACTCTCCACTGGGCCTAACTATGGCTACACCTTC	CASSLRLSTGPNYGYTF
TRBV28	-	TRBJ1-6	-	TGTGCCAGCAGCCCCAAGTTTCGGTATTCACCCCTCCACTTT	CASSPKFRYSPLHF
TRBV9	-	TRBJ1-2	-	TGTGCCAGCAGCGTAGGAGGGGAGGATGGCTACACCTTC	CASSVGGEDGYTF
TRBV27	-	TRBJ1-5	-	TGTGCCAGCAGTCCTCGACGGGGAAGCAATCAGCCCCAGCATTTT	CASSPRRGSNQPQHF
TRBV6-5	-	TRBJ2-2	-	TGTGCCACCCGGTCCGGGGAGCTGTTTTTT	CATRSGELFF
TRBV7-2	-	TRBJ1-2	-	TGTGCCAGCAGCTTAGACAGAGCCCGGGTCCTAGGCTACACCTTC	CASSLDRARVLGYTF
TRBV7-9	-	TRBJ1-2	TRBD1	TGTGCCAGCACCAAGGGGGCGACCTATGGCTACACCTTC	CASTKGATYGYTF
TRBV10-3	-	TRBJ2-1	-	TGTGCCATCAGTGTCTTCGCCAATGAGCAGTTCTTC	CAISVFANEQFF
TRBV9	few	TRBJ2-1	-	TGTGCCAGCACCCGCTACCCGGAATCCTACAATGAGCAGTTCTTC	CASTRYPESYNEQFF
TRBV9	-	TRBJ1-1	-	TGTGCCAGCGCAGGGGACAACACTGAAGCTTTCTTT	CASAGDNTEAFF